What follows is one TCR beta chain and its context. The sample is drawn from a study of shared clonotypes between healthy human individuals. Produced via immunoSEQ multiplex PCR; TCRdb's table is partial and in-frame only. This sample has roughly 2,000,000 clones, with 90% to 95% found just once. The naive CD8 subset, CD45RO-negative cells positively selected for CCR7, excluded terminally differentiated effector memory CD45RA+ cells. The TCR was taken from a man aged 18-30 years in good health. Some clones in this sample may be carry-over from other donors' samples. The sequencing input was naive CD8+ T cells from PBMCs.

For the CDR3, the DNA is TGTGCCAGCAACCGGGGGGCTGGGGGCCACAATGAGCAGTTCTTC. Its protein product is CASNRGAGGHNEQFF. The gene calls are TRBV7-9 and TRBJ2-1; D is perhaps TRBD2 (7 bases). Trimming left V 7 bases short and J 5 bases short, with 18 bases between. This CDR3 spans 15 amino acids. Germline CDR1 SEHNR, CDR2 FQNEAQ (reference sequence).